The clone carrying this T cell receptor (beta chain) was detected many times. The data stem from a study of read filtering for tumor transcriptome and immune sequencing. Losses at the gene ends were 3 bases for V and 2 bases for J; bases not matched to a gene: 3. The CDR3 has 15 amino acids. Per germline, CDR1 SGHRS and CDR2 YFSETQ. Molecular barcoded adaptors covering alpha/delta and beta/gamma chains were used on about 0.4 ug RNA. Via MiXCR, TCRdb re-called the reads, giving one row per CDR3 protein. The sample consists of 20,000 to 25,000 distinct CDR3 sequences, 20% to 25% of them appearing once. V gene TRBV5-1 combines with J gene TRBJ2-7, with 12 bases lining up with TRBD2. The sequence came from a donor at least 40 years old with multiple myeloma. Sequenced: a population of CD138-negative cells sorted from bone marrow. DNA for the CDR3: TGCGCCAGCAGCTGGACTAGCGGGACCGCCTACGAGCAGTACTTC. This codes for CASSWTSGTAYEQYF.